Presented here are 8 T cell receptor beta chains from one specimen sequenced in a study of identical twins listed by TCRdb under 2016. Library preparation used 5' RACE. Sequenced on an Illumina HiSeq 2000. In-frame beta chains were kept once TCRdb had trimmed the public reads at Q25 with fastp and called clones with MiXCR. One record per CDR3 amino acid sequence lists the most common genes and DNA. This sample gives 250,000 or so distinct CDR3 sequences in total; about 13% of them show up just once. The ten largest account for about 3.9% of the sample. These data were also reused for a study on yellow fever vaccine responses in identical twins.

Sequenced input: memory (CD45RO+) T cells sorted from blood. This specimen's cell subset or site label, interpreted: CD45RO+ enriched T cells. Every receptor here comes from a woman under 30 in good health.

This clonotype showed up many times. This chain joins TRBV28 and TRBJ2-5; TRBD2 matches at 9 bases. V dropped 6 bases and J dropped 4; count of bases not matched to a gene: 3. Germline V gene lookup returns CDR1 MDHEN and CDR2 SYDVKM. The CDR3 is 13 amino acids. CDR3 in DNA: TGTGCCAGCAGAGTACTAGCGGGAGAGACCCAGTACTTC. It specifies CASRVLAGETQYF.

This clonotype occurred many times. The CDR3 DNA reads TGTGCCTGGAGTGTTTCAGGGGGCCCCTACGAGCAGTACTTC. Translation gives CAWSVSGGPYEQYF. The chain has TRBV30 and TRBJ2-7, with 8 nucleotides matching TRBD1. The CDR3 is made up of 14 amino acids. The V and J ends lost 0 bases and 2 bases, in that order; junction bases with no gene match: 3. Germline V CDR1 and CDR2: GTSNPN, SVGIG (reference sequence).

The table lists this clonotype with a few counts. J is TRBJ2-3 and V is TRBV5-1; 12 bases agree with TRBD2. Trimming took 1 base from V and 1 from J; bases not matched to a gene: 1. The V gene's germline CDR1 is SGHRS and CDR2 YFSETQ. CDR3 length equals 16 residues. The CDR3 nucleotides are TGCGCCAGCAGCTTGCTAGCGGGGGGGGGCACAGATACGCAGTATTTT. Residues: CASSLLAGGGTDTQYF.

This clonotype was observed at least ten times. This sequence joins TRBV20-1 and TRBJ2-7, with TRBD1 matching over 8 bases. The germline gives CDR1 DFQATT, CDR2 SNEGSKA (reference sequence). This CDR3 contains 14 residues. J gave up 4 bases and V 3 bases, and 8 bases lay outside the gene matches. CDR3 sequence: CSASARGLVYEQYF. Here the CDR3 DNA reads TGCAGTGCTAGCGCCAGGGGGCTTGTTTACGAGCAGTACTTC.

The rearrangement joins TRBV20-1 to TRBJ2-7; D is tentatively TRBD1 or TRBD2 (5 bases each). Germline CDR1 and CDR2: DFQATT and SNEGSKA (reference sequence). The CDR3 spans 12 residues. Trimming took off 4 bases at V and 3 bases at J, with 10 bases between the two ends. This CDR3 reads CSATLGVYEQYF. The CDR3 DNA follows: TGCAGTGCTACCCTGGGGGTCTACGAGCAGTACTTC.

The chain recombines TRBV28 with TRBJ2-7, with a weak D call TRBD2 (6 bases). Per germline, CDR1 MDHEN and CDR2 SYDVKM. The V end lost 2 bases, the J end lost 6 bases, and 14 bases lay between the germline ends. This CDR3 contains 14 residues. The CDR3 region has the DNA TGTGCCAGCAGTTTAGGGGGGACCTCGCGCGAGCAGTACTTC. Its translation is CASSLGGTSREQYF.

This clonotype was recorded many times. At one of its ends the junction is not consistent with the germline gene, which may arise from a read error. This chain joins TRBV5-1 and TRBJ2-5, with 8 bases fitting TRBD2. CDR1 and CDR2 (germline): SGHRS, YFSETQ. This CDR3 is built from 14 residues. The CDR3: CASSLGTRGETQYF. The CDR3 bases are TGTGCCAGCAGCTTAGGGACTAGAGGAGAGACCCAGTACTTC.

This chain uses TRBV4-2 with TRBJ2-7; D is unclear. CDR3 size: 14 residues. The germline gives CDR1 LGHNA, CDR2 YNFKEQ. Trimming took 1 base from V and 0 from J, leaving 7 bases between them. CDR3 DNA sequence: TGTGCCAGCAGCCAAGTTGGAGTCTCCTACGAGCAGTACTTC. Amino acid sequence: CASSQVGVSYEQYF.